Presented here are 31 T cell receptor beta chains from one specimen sequenced in a study of molecular identifiers for immune sequencing clone quantification. TCRdb reanalysed the PCR reads using MiXCR and keeps one entry per CDR3 protein. This table has approximately 670,000 distinct CDR3 sequences, less than 20% appearing once. Specimen: naive CD8+ T cells from blood, with Jurkat cell RNA spiked in. The subset: FACS-sorted CD8+CD4-CCR7+CD45RA+ naive T cells. The receptors derive from a human donor in good health. Some libraries in this study had Jurkat cell RNA spiked in.

The chain couples TRBV11-2 to TRBJ2-7; TRBD1 or TRBD2 may be the D gene (5 bases each). V was shortened by 0 bases and J by 6 bases, with 18 bases between the two germline ends. This CDR3 comprises 16 residues. Germline V CDR1 and CDR2: SGHAT, FQNNGV. The CDR3 here is CASSLDLVWGPGEQYF. For the CDR3, the DNA is TGTGCCAGCAGCTTAGATCTAGTTTGGGGACCCGGCGAGCAGTACTTC.

The table lists this clonotype with many counts. V gene TRBV4-1 combines with J gene TRBJ2-7; D is unresolved. The CDR3 covers 14 residues. Germline V gives CDR1 MGHRA, CDR2 YSYEKL. Trimming took off 4 bases at V and 2 bases at J, with 12 bases between the two ends. DNA for the CDR3: TGCGCCAGCAGCCCCCTGGCAGGAACCTACGAGCAGTACTTC. Residues: CASSPLAGTYEQYF.

Regarding this clonotype: This could be a read error, since a much larger clone is one nucleotide away. The CDR3 DNA is TGTGCCAGCAGGCCCGGGACAGATAATGAAAAACTGTTTTTT. This translates into CASRPGTDNEKLFF. The chain recombines TRBV7-9 with TRBJ1-4; 7 positions match TRBD1. Germline V gene lookup returns CDR1 SEHNR and CDR2 FQNEAQ (reference sequence). CDR3 length: 14 amino acids. The ends lost 6 bases at V and 4 bases at J; junction bases unmatched: 5.

This clonotype was detected many times. The CDR3 sequence: CASSLVGGFGANVLTF. CDR3 DNA: TGTGCCAGCAGCTTAGTGGGGGGCTTTGGGGCCAACGTCCTGACTTTC. The chain employs TRBV7-6 and TRBJ2-6; possibly TRBD1 or TRBD2 for D (6 bases each). The V end was cut by 1 base, the J end by 3 bases, with 10 bases between. The CDR3 is made up of 16 amino acids. Germline loops: CDR1 SGHVS, CDR2 FNYEAQ.

This clonotype appeared many times. CDR3 sequence: CAYSRGPNTEAFF. CDR3 sequence (DNA): TGTGCTTATAGTCGGGGCCCGAACACTGAAGCTTTCTTT. The gene calls are TRBV30 and TRBJ1-1, with D perhaps matching TRBD1 (5 bases). Germline loops: CDR1 GTSNPN, CDR2 SVGIG (reference sequence). CDR3 size: 13 residues.

This chain joins TRBV7-9 and TRBJ2-5, with D possibly TRBD1 on 6 matching bases. V shed 4 bases and J shed 1 base, with 25 bases lying between them. Looked up from germline, CDR1 is SEHNR and CDR2 is FQNEAQ (reference sequence). This CDR3 is 19 amino acids long. CDR3 region: CASSSSGTRVLRSQETQYF. The CDR3 DNA sequence: TGTGCCAGCAGCTCGTCCGGGACACGGGTCTTACGGTCCCAAGAGACCCAGTACTTC.

This clonotype was recorded many times. This chain links TRBV6-5 with TRBJ1-1; TRBD1 matches 7 bases. CDR1 is MNHEY and CDR2 is SVGAGI in the germline V gene. CDR3 size: 14 residues. The junction had 9 bases not matched to a gene; V was cut back by 7 bases and J by 4 bases. CDR3 sequence: CASTRQGGGTEAFF. The CDR3 nucleotides are TGTGCCAGCACCAGACAGGGTGGGGGCACTGAAGCTTTCTTT.

The chain carries TRBV7-9 and TRBJ2-5, with TRBD2 matching over 8 bases. J lost 5 bases, V lost 1 base, and 9 bases had no gene match. Germline V gives CDR1 SEHNR, CDR2 FQNEAQ (reference sequence). The CDR3 is 16 residues long. The CDR3 loop reads CASSLDAGGFRETQYF. In nucleotides, the CDR3 is TGTGCCAGCAGCTTAGACGCGGGAGGCTTCCGGGAGACCCAGTACTTC.

The sample holds many counts of this clonotype. V and J are TRBV20-1 and TRBJ1-3; TRBD1 agrees at 7 bases. Germline CDR1 DFQATT, CDR2 SNEGSKA (reference sequence). The CDR3 consists of 14 residues. With V trimmed by 0 bases and J by 2 bases, 1 base remained unmatched. The CDR3 DNA is TGCAGTGCTAGAGAAGGGGGCACTGGAAACACCATATATTTT. Translating it yields CSAREGGTGNTIYF.

With respect to this clonotype: This clone may be a read error of a much larger clone one base away. The chain uses TRBV5-1 and TRBJ1-1, with TRBD1 matching over 7 bases. There are 16 residues in the CDR3. Germline CDR1 reads SGHRS; CDR2 reads YFSETQ. J was trimmed by 3 bases and V by 1 base; bases with no gene match: 9. Here the CDR3 reads CASSLIGGWGDTEAFF. The CDR3 DNA reads as TGCGCCAGCAGCTTGATAGGGGGCTGGGGGGACACTGAAGCTTTCTTT. The variable domain in full, with the rest retrieved from reference TRBV5-1 and TRBJ1-1, is KAGVTQTPRYLIKTRGQQVTLSCSPISGHRSVSWYQQTPGQGLQFLFEYFSETQRNKGNFPGRFSGRQFSNSRSEMNVSTLELGDSALYLCASSLIGGWGDTEAFFGQGTRLTVV.

The chain uses TRBV19 and TRBJ2-1, with D uncertain. This CDR3 is 15 amino acids long. Germline CDR1 LNHDA, CDR2 SQIVND (reference sequence). V was cut by 3 bases and J by 5 bases, with 14 bases left in between. DNA for the CDR3: TGTGCCAGTAGTATCTTCCCCGGGCTCAACAATGAGCAGTTCTTC. Its protein is CASSIFPGLNNEQFF. Full variable domain (rest looked up from reference TRBV19 and TRBJ2-1): DGGITQSPKYLFRKEGQNVTLSCEQNLNHDAMYWYRQDPGQGLRLIYYSQIVNDFQKGDIAEGYSVSREKKESFPLTVTSAQKNPTAFYLCASSIFPGLNNEQFFGPGTRLTVL.

This clonotype has a count of ten or more. The J gene is TRBJ2-3, the V gene TRBV7-3; 7 bases are a match to TRBD1. Germline-derived CDR1 and CDR2 are SGHTA and FQGTGA. The CDR3 has 17 residues. Germline trimming cut 0 bases from V and 1 base from J; bases unmatched to any gene: 7. The CDR3 sequence: CASSLTIQGRGTDTQYF. The CDR3 nucleotides are TGTGCCAGCAGCTTAACGATACAGGGGCGTGGCACAGATACGCAGTATTTT.

This clonotype is a singleton in its sample. A read error may explain this, as a much larger clone is one base away. The chain employs TRBV6-2 or TRBV6-3 and TRBJ2-7; a possible D gene is TRBD2 (5 bases). The CDR3 sequence is 13 residues long. CDR1 MNHEY and CDR2 SVGEGT come from the germline V gene. The CDR3 loop is CASSPDLAYEQHF. CDR3 sequence (DNA): TGTGCCAGCAGTCCGGACTTGGCCTACGAGCAGCACTTC.

The rearrangement uses TRBV2 and TRBJ2-5; D possibly corresponds to TRBD1 (5 bases). There are 13 residues in the CDR3. The V end was cut by 4 bases, the J end by 1 base, with 7 bases between. The germline V gene encodes CDR1 SNHLY and CDR2 FYNNEI. The CDR3 nucleotides read TGTGCCAGCAGTGCGCAGGGCCAAGAGACCCAGTACTTC. Its protein is CASSAQGQETQYF.

This clonotype was counted many times. CDR3 region: CASSPQGTGTLNTEAFF. The CDR3 DNA is TGCGCCAGCAGCCCCCAGGGGACAGGTACTCTGAACACTGAAGCTTTCTTT. The chain joins TRBV4-3 to TRBJ1-1, with 8 bases that match TRBD1. Trimming removed 4 bases from V and 0 bases from J; junction bases left unmatched: 10. The length of the CDR3 is 17 residues. CDR1 is LGHNA, CDR2 YSLEER, per germline.

This clonotype came up many times. The gene calls are TRBV9 and TRBJ2-7; weak D call: TRBD2 (5 bases). V lost 0 bases to trimming and J lost 3 bases, with 10 bases between them. CDR1 and CDR2 from the germline V gene are SGDLS and YYNGEE. The CDR3 runs 14 residues. CDR3 nucleotide sequence: TGTGCCAGCAGCGTAGGCGCGGGCTACTACGAGCAGTACTTC. This translates into CASSVGAGYYEQYF.

This clonotype was picked up one time. The CDR3 sequence: CASSSGGTANAYEQYF. CDR3 in DNA: TGTGCCAGCAGCTCAGGTGGGACTGCCAACGCCTACGAGCAGTACTTC. The chain recombines TRBV13 with TRBJ2-7; TRBD2 might be the D (6 bases). The V gene's germline CDR1 is PRHDT and CDR2 FYEKMQ (reference sequence). V lost 4 bases and J 2 bases, leaving 18 bases between the germline ends. This CDR3 comprises 16 residues.

J is TRBJ2-2 and V is TRBV4-3; the D gene is possibly TRBD2 (6 bases). This CDR3 is 16 amino acids long. Per the germline V gene, CDR1 is LGHNA and CDR2 is YSLEER. Trimming left V 0 bases short and J 3 bases short, with 11 bases between. This chain's CDR3 is CASSQDAGGYTGELFF. In nucleotides, the CDR3 is TGCGCCAGCAGCCAAGATGCCGGGGGATACACCGGGGAGCTGTTTTTT.

The sample holds a few counts of this clonotype. The rearrangement uses TRBV19 and TRBJ2-7, with D perhaps matching TRBD1 (6 bases). Trimming stripped 3 bases from V and 2 bases from J, with 11 bases between. CDR1 LNHDA and CDR2 SQIVND come from the germline V gene (reference sequence). CDR3 length: 14 amino acids. The CDR3 coding sequence is TGTGCCAGTAGTATGGGGGCAGCCGCCTACGAGCAGTACTTC. Its translation is CASSMGAAAYEQYF.

This clonotype was counted ten times or more. The J gene is TRBJ1-6, the V gene TRBV2; D may be TRBD1 (6 bases). V was trimmed by 9 bases and J by 4 bases, leaving 16 bases between them. The germline gives CDR1 SNHLY, CDR2 FYNNEI. The CDR3 loop spans 15 amino acids. The CDR3 DNA follows: TGTGCCAGTCGGGACCAGGGGAATTATAATTCACCCCTCCACTTT. Protein sequence: CASRDQGNYNSPLHF.

To note about this clonotype: A junction end diverges from the germline sequence, so it may reflect a read error. The rearrangement links TRBV5-3 to TRBJ2-7; 8 bases are a match to TRBD1. TRBV5-3 is placed among ORFs of uncertain function. The CDR3 spans 16 residues. Written as DNA, the CDR3 is TGTGCCAGCAGCTTGGGGGCGGGACAGGCAACCTACGAGCAGTACTTC. This codes for CASSLGAGQATYEQYF.

Note on this clonotype: The germline gene is not matched at one end of the junction; a read error may be the cause. The genes are TRBV9 and TRBJ2-3; a possible D gene is TRBD1 (6 bases). The CDR3 extends over 15 amino acids. Per the germline V gene, CDR1 is SGDLS and CDR2 is YYNGEE. CDR3 DNA: TGTGCCAGCAGCGTAGAGGGGGTCGGCACAGATGCGCAGTATTTT. Translated, it gives CASSVEGVGTDAQYF.

This clonotype occurred many times. This chain uses TRBV27 with TRBJ2-3; 8 bases align to TRBD1. Losses at the gene ends were 7 bases for V and 3 bases for J; bases not matched to a gene: 12. CDR1 MNHEY and CDR2 SMNVEV come from the germline V gene (reference sequence). The CDR3 extends over 16 amino acids. DNA of the CDR3: TGTGCCAGCACCACGTGGGACAGGCTGGTAACAGATACGCAGTATTTT. This gives the protein CASTTWDRLVTDTQYF.

This clonotype was detected many times. The V and J genes are TRBV7-8 and TRBJ1-5, with TRBD1 identical over 9 bases. With 2 bases clipped from V and 3 bases from J, the junction kept 5 bases outside the gene matches. CDR3 length: 16 amino acids. CDR1 SGHVS and CDR2 FQNEAQ come from the germline V gene. The chain's CDR3 is CASSLLGQGSNQPQHF. The CDR3 nucleotides read TGTGCCAGCAGCTTACTGGGACAGGGCTCCAATCAGCCCCAGCATTTT.

The J gene is TRBJ2-1, the V gene TRBV4-2, with D uncertain. Germline V gene sequence: CDR1 LGHNA, CDR2 YNFKEQ. Trimming took 0 bases from V and 4 from J, leaving 13 bases between them. This CDR3 region has 16 residues. The CDR3 loop reads CASSQDIVEVYNEQFF. The CDR3 DNA sequence: TGTGCCAGCAGCCAAGATATCGTAGAGGTGTACAATGAGCAGTTCTTC.

The table lists this clonotype with many counts. This sequence joins TRBV20-1 and TRBJ1-5; no firm D call. Germline lookup yields CDR1 DFQATT and CDR2 SNEGSKA (reference sequence). CDR3 length: 14 residues. The ends were cut back, 2 bases at V and 3 bases at J, with 11 bases in the middle. CDR3 sequence reads: CSARYPESNQPQHF. The CDR3 DNA sequence: TGCAGTGCTAGATACCCGGAATCCAATCAGCCCCAGCATTTT.

This clonotype was observed many times. This sequence joins TRBV7-9 and TRBJ2-7; TRBD1 matches 7 bases. Trimming cost V 0 bases and J 6 bases; bases outside gene matches: 11. Germline loops: CDR1 SEHNR, CDR2 FQNEAQ (reference sequence). This CDR3 has 16 residues. CDR3 loop: CASSLARDSPKVEQYF. Written as DNA, the CDR3 is TGTGCCAGCAGCTTAGCAAGGGACAGCCCCAAAGTCGAGCAGTACTTC.

About this clonotype: A single base separates this from a much larger clone, so it may be a read error. The chain couples TRBV7-6 to TRBJ2-3, with TRBD2 matching 10 bases. Per germline, CDR1 SGHVS and CDR2 FNYEAQ. Trimming removed 4 bases from V and 8 bases from J; junction bases left unmatched: 9. The CDR3 covers 15 residues. CDR3 loop: CASSSLAGDPGTQYF. The CDR3 DNA reads TGTGCCAGCAGCTCCCTAGCGGGGGACCCGGGTACGCAGTATTTT. Full variable domain (outside the CDR3, taken from reference TRBV7-6 and TRBJ2-3): GAGVSQSPRYKVTKRGQDVALRCDPISGHVSLYWYRQALGQGPEFLTYFNYEAQQDKSGLPNDRFSAERPEGSISTLTIQRTEQRDSAMYRCASSSLAGDPGTQYFGPGTRLTVL.

This clonotype has only a few counts. The rearrangement joins TRBV13 to TRBJ2-3; 14 nucleotides align to TRBD2. Germline loops: CDR1 PRHDT, CDR2 FYEKMQ (reference sequence). V lost 4 bases and J lost 6; bases outside the gene matches: 6. The CDR3 runs to 16 residues. The CDR3 is CASSSQRTSGGDTQYF. In DNA, the CDR3 is TGTGCCAGCAGCTCTCAGAGGACTAGCGGGGGGGATACGCAGTATTTT.

This clonotype was counted ten times or more. The gene calls are TRBV29-1 and TRBJ1-4; 7 nucleotides line up with TRBD1. After removal of 8 bases from V and 1 base from J, the junction contained 13 bases not matched to a gene. Germline V lookup: CDR1 SQVTM, CDR2 ANQGSEA. This CDR3 region has 16 residues. Here the CDR3 DNA reads TGCAGCAACAGGCCTGACAGGGCTGGAACTAATGAAAAACTGTTTTTT. Protein: CSNRPDRAGTNEKLFF.

The table lists this clonotype with many counts. DNA for the CDR3: TGCAGTGCTAGAGATCTCGGGGAAGCCTCCCTCTCCTACGAGCAGTACTTC. Amino acid sequence: CSARDLGEASLSYEQYF. The rearrangement uses TRBV20-1 and TRBJ2-7; maybe TRBD2 (5 bases). V lost 0 bases and J lost 0, with 18 bases in between. This CDR3 spans 17 amino acids. Germline loops: CDR1 DFQATT, CDR2 SNEGSKA (reference sequence).